This TCR beta chain was sequenced during a study of OX40 agonist ivuxolimab in advanced cancers. The germline V gene has CDR1 SGDLS and CDR2 YYNGEE. The CDR3 sequence is 16 residues long. After removal of 0 bases from V and 7 bases from J, the junction contained 9 bases not matched to a gene. Using immunoSEQ multiplex PCR, the repertoire was profiled, and TCRdb retains in-frame clones only, with some absent. Here the sample spans tens of thousands of clones, 82% being singletons. The material was CD4+ or CD8+ T cells sorted from blood, obtained in a trial of the OX40 agonist ivuxolimab. This rearrangement joins TRBV9 to TRBJ2-1, with 8 positions matching TRBD2. The sequence came from an adult with an advanced solid tumor such as melanoma, head and neck, liver or kidney cancer. The DNA of the CDR3 is TGTGCCAGCAGCGTAGCGGGCGCGGGAGGTTATAATGAGCAGTTCTTC. Translation: CASSVAGAGGYNEQFF.